The entry below describes one TCR beta chain. This clonotype was counted only a few times. What antigen it recognizes has not been identified. Per-base quality was not reported, and no clone a single base away is much larger than it. The TCR beta CDR3 regions were amplified from the RNA transcripts. The first round of RT-PCR for the TCR CDR3 was performed with the HTBI primer set and the Qiagen OneStep RT-PCR kit. A second multiplex PCR round built the libraries, followed by size selection and purification. Libraries were sequenced paired-end with 100 bp reads on an Illumina HiSeq2000. From the authors' description of their analysis: Raw data were processed with SOAPnuke, discarding reads with adapters, uncalled bases, mean Phred below 15, or no exact constant-primer or identifier match. High-quality paired reads were merged with COPE v1.2.5, and unique nucleotide sequences were defined as clonotypes. MiTCR v1.1 was used to align clonotypes to the IMGT TRBV, TRBD and TRBJ reference segments. The analysis was restricted to V-J combinations with a frequency above 0.0001, which together covered 99.2% of the repertoires. A TCS score was defined as the ratio between F50 (clonal expansion) and ExV (chaos), using BLOSUM62-based TCRdist between CDR3 peptides within each V-J. Welch's t-statistics and random forest reduced 500 to 550 V-J features to roughly 13, which were used in a naive Bayes classifier (R e1071). In-frame beta chains were kept once TCRdb had trimmed the public reads at Q25 with fastp and called clones with MiXCR. Rows with one shared CDR3 protein collapse into an entry with the most common genes and DNA. Clone size and V and J calls follow TCRdb, not the original study. The sample contains hundreds of thousands of distinct CDR3 sequences, less than 20% of them found a single time. About half of the sample is held by the ten biggest clonotypes.

Ophthalmopathy patients had moderately to severely active disease, Clinical Activity Score of at least 3, NOSPECS grade of at least 4, and duration under 3 months. Any patient with an uncontrolled infection, another autoimmune disease, pregnancy or lactation was excluded. Clinical symptoms, serum thyroxine and TRAb, thyroid ultrasound, and orbital computed tomography formed the basis for the diagnoses. PBMCs were isolated from approximately 10 ml of fresh peripheral blood by Ficoll-Paque density gradient centrifugation. Total RNA was extracted using Trizol reagent, and RNA quality was assessed on an Agilent 2100 Bioanalyzer. The source of the sample is a study of T cells in Graves' hyperthyroidism and ophthalmopathy (dated by TCRdb to the late 2010s). In terms of the full investigation: Peripheral blood was collected at initial diagnosis, before any treatment. Prospective prediction of ophthalmopathy was tested in an independent validation cohort consisting of about 20 hyperthyroidism patients and 15 to 17 patients who later progressed to ophthalmopathy. In addition, the study compared T-cell repertoires in thyroid tissue and in blood from six Graves' hyperthyroidism patients. The approximately 100 discovery patients were randomly split 7:3 into training and test sets. After blood sampling, hyperthyroidism patients were treated with methimazole at a starting dose of 30 mg daily, and ophthalmopathy patients were treated with high-dose intravenous methylprednisolone. To identify TCR V-J signatures that set the groups apart, the researchers used a discovery cohort of 100 patients, made up of around 42 with Graves' ophthalmopathy and around 58 with stable Graves' hyperthyroidism. According to the paper, TCR Vbeta CDR3 sequencing was carried out on approximately 140 peripheral blood samples, which came from 40 to 45 ophthalmopathy, approximately 78 hyperthyroidism and roughly 17 progressor patients.

From the cysteine up to the phenylalanine, the CDR3 has a length of 18 residues. CDR3 DNA is the only sequence kept; it has 54 bases, read in frame from the first base. V is reduced by 0 bases and J by 8 bases, leaving a spacing of 23 bases between them. CDR1 and CDR2 were assigned from the germline V gene (reference sequence) as LGHDT and YNNKEL. Broader findings and caveats from the paper: No statistical method was used to fix the sample size in advance, and group allocation was not hidden from the investigators. Ophthalmopathy was separated from stable hyperthyroidism by a 13 V-J signature model, with approximately 90% sensitivity and 81% to 82% specificity obtained in cross-validation and 80%/75% obtained in testing. Most expanded thyroid clonotypes (frequency above 0.001) were also detected in blood, suggesting blood repertoires may reflect thyroid immune responses. In validation, the model predicted progression to ophthalmopathy with around 71% sensitivity and roughly 72% specificity, a median of roughly seven months before onset.

Sequencing used blood. The chain employs TRBV3-1 and TRBJ2-1; the D gene is possibly TRBD2, with 6 bases matching. The sequence was collected from a man aged 35-49 years with Graves' ophthalmopathy. The encoded CDR3 is CASSQEEEWDRESDEQFF. The DNA sequence is given as TGTGCCAGCAGCCAAGAAGAGGAGTGGGATCGGGAGAGCGATGAGCAGTTCTTC.